This T cell receptor beta chain was recovered during a study of blood T cells in healthy people across ages. General study points: It was not known whether donors were CMV positive (a possible confounder of expanded clonotype changes). Roughly linear age-related decline in beta diversity appeared, significant by age around 38. The study found TCR beta diversity correlated strongly with naive T cell percentage. Donors of long life had a larger count of naive CD4+ cells and greater diversity than aged donors.

This clonotype was counted a few times. Its antigen is unknown. This CDR3 has 17 amino acids. The germline V gene has CDR1 SGHTA and CDR2 FQGTGA. The V end lost 1 base, the J end lost 0 bases, and 10 bases lay between the germline ends. Together with a sample-barcoded 5' primer, a J-beta primer mix was included in a second PCR lasting about 7 to 12 cycles. MiXCR was run by TCRdb on the 5' RACE reads, yielding one entry per CDR3 protein. The sample has hundreds of thousands of distinct CDR3 sequences; around 21% are singletons. The chain uses TRBV7-3 and TRBJ2-6; no firm D call. The sequence was collected from a man between 65 and 85 years old in good health. The sequenced material came from blood. In DNA, the CDR3 is TGTGCCAGCAGCTTAATGGGTCCCGGCTCTGGGGCCAACGTCCTGACTTTC. Its protein is CASSLMGPGSGANVLTF.